A single sample gave rise to the 23 T cell receptor beta chains below, sequenced in a study of cytomegalovirus exposure and HLA in healthy donors. Primers: 60 Vbeta forward and 13 Jbeta reverse. TCRdb's copy holds only in-frame clones and misses some; the assay was immunoSEQ multiplex PCR. Its listing shows around 130,000 clones. Sequencing input: PBMCs. The receptors originated from an older woman in good health and CMV-seronegative.

The rearrangement links TRBV5-1 to TRBJ2-1; 8 positions agree with TRBD2. Trimming removed 0 bases from V and 4 bases from J; junction bases left unmatched: 3. CDR1 and CDR2 (germline): SGHRS, YFSETQ. The CDR3 consists of 15 residues. CDR3 in DNA: TGCGCCAGCAGCTTGGGACTAGCGACATACAATGAGCAGTTCTTC. It yields the protein CASSLGLATYNEQFF.

CDR3 residues: CASSLQGLAGGRGTDTQYF. CDR3 bases: TGTGCCAGCAGCTTACAGGGACTAGCGGGGGGGCGAGGCACAGATACGCAGTATTTT. The chain recombines TRBV7-9 with TRBJ2-3; TRBD2 matches at 16 bases. Unmatched junction bases numbered 6, after V lost 2 bases and J lost 1 base. Germline CDR1 SEHNR, CDR2 FQNEAQ (reference sequence). The CDR3 spans 19 residues.

A word on this clone: Mismatch with germline at one junction end may stem from a read error. V usage is TRBV28 and J usage is TRBJ1-1; D is possibly TRBD1 (6 bases). CDR3 length equals 11 residues. Germline V gives CDR1 MDHEN, CDR2 SYDVKM. This chain's CDR3 is CASSPGTPVLF. Here the CDR3 DNA reads TGTGCCAGCAGCCCCGGGACACCTGTATTGTTT.

The CDR3 DNA reads TGTGCCAGCAGTGAATCTAGGGGTTTCATAAATCAGCCCCAGCATTTT. This codes for CASSESRGFINQPQHF. This chain connects TRBV6-1 to TRBJ1-5; D is possibly TRBD1 (5 bases). CDR3 size: 16 residues. Germline-derived CDR1 and CDR2 are MNHNS and SASEGT. V shed 2 bases and J shed 4 bases, with 15 bases lying between them.

The chain links TRBV28 to TRBJ2-7; 7 bases align to TRBD2. The V gene's germline CDR1 is MDHEN and CDR2 SYDVKM. The CDR3 contains 15 residues. V dropped 6 bases and J dropped 2; count of bases not matched to a gene: 10. The CDR3 DNA is TGTGCCAGCAGCACCCCCGCGGGAGTGCCCTACGAGCAGTACTTC. Residues: CASSTPAGVPYEQYF.

A note on this clone: Other nucleotide sequences from this sample produce the same CDR3. The V and J genes are TRBV5-4 and TRBJ2-3; TRBD1 agrees at 9 bases. Germline V gene sequence: CDR1 SGHNT, CDR2 YYREEE (reference sequence). This CDR3 is 15 amino acids long. Trimming took 0 bases from V and 2 from J; bases not matched to a gene: 1. The CDR3 reads CASSLVQGATDTQYF. The CDR3 nucleotides read TGTGCCAGCAGCTTGGTACAGGGGGCCACAGATACGCAGTATTTT.

V and J are TRBV10-3 and TRBJ1-2; D perhaps matches TRBD1 (5 bases). The V and J ends lost 3 bases and 8 bases respectively, with 13 bases between them. This CDR3 contains 13 residues. Per the germline V gene, CDR1 is ENHRY and CDR2 is SYGVKD. The CDR3 protein is CAISDGGSGGYTF. In nucleotides, the CDR3 is TGTGCCATCAGTGATGGGGGGTCGGGAGGCTACACCTTC.

The chain has TRBV5-1 and TRBJ2-2, with 14 bases lining up with TRBD2. CDR3 length: 16 amino acids. V gave up 4 bases and J gave up 6 bases; unmatched junction bases: 5. Germline V gene sequence: CDR1 SGHRS, CDR2 YFSETQ. This CDR3 is CASSPGLAGESGELFF. Written as DNA, the CDR3 is TGCGCCAGCAGCCCGGGACTAGCGGGGGAGTCCGGGGAGCTGTTTTTT.

The rearrangement uses TRBV7-8 and TRBJ2-3; tentative D call: TRBD1 (8 bases). The V gene lost 4 bases and the J gene lost 2 bases, with 22 bases spanning the gap. Per germline, CDR1 SGHVS and CDR2 FQNEAQ. CDR3 length: 18 amino acids. The CDR3 protein is CASSSGLDRGINTDTQYF. CDR3 bases: TGTGCCAGCAGCTCCGGACTAGACAGGGGCATAAACACAGATACGCAGTATTTT.

The chain is built from TRBV5-6 and TRBJ1-3; 9 nucleotides line up with TRBD1. Germline values: CDR1 SGHDT, CDR2 YYEEEE. V dropped 0 bases and J dropped 2; count of bases not matched to a gene: 6. The CDR3 totals 17 residues. CDR3 amino acids: CASSLDRGHRTGNTIYF. CDR3 in DNA: TGTGCCAGCAGCTTGGACAGGGGGCACAGGACTGGAAACACCATATATTTT.

The CDR3 is CASSSRESEAFF. In DNA, the CDR3 is TGTGCCAGCAGCTCACGGGAGTCGGAAGCTTTCTTT. The chain combines TRBV11-3 with TRBJ1-1; D not certain. The V end lost 4 bases, the J end lost 8 bases, and 11 bases lay between the germline ends. Germline CDR1 and CDR2: SGHNT and YENEEA. CDR3 length: 12 amino acids.

The V and J genes are TRBV19 and TRBJ1-1; maybe TRBD1 (5 bases). Germline V lookup: CDR1 LNHDA, CDR2 SQIVND (reference sequence). The length of the CDR3 is 15 residues. Trimming cost V 3 bases and J 4 bases, with 15 bases left between them. As DNA, the CDR3 is TGTGCCAGTAGTATGTTGCGGGGCGTGGGCACTGAAGCTTTCTTT. This gives the protein CASSMLRGVGTEAFF.

V is TRBV18 and J is TRBJ2-5, with D possibly matching TRBD1 (6 bases). V lost 3 bases, J lost 5 bases, and 13 bases lay in between. The CDR3 is 14 residues long. Germline CDR1 is KGHSH and CDR2 is LQKENI. In DNA form, the CDR3 reads TGTGCCAGCTCACCTATATCGCAGGGGGAGACCCAGTACTTC. It encodes CASSPISQGETQYF.

The V and J genes are TRBV15 and TRBJ2-1; the match to TRBD2 covers 13 bases. Germline V CDR1 and CDR2: LNHNV, YYDKDF (reference sequence). With V trimmed by 4 bases and J by 10 bases, 7 bases remained unmatched. CDR3 size: 15 residues. The CDR3 loop is CATSIVTSGGDEQFF. The CDR3 region has the DNA TGTGCCACCAGCATCGTCACTAGCGGGGGGGACGAGCAGTTCTTC.

This CDR3 reads CASSYQNSNQPQHF. For the CDR3, the DNA is TGTGCCAGCAGTTACCAGAATAGCAATCAGCCCCAGCATTTT. The chain has TRBV6-5 and TRBJ1-5, with D uncertain. The CDR3 is 14 amino acids. Trimming left V 2 bases short and J 0 bases short, with 5 bases between. CDR1 and CDR2 (germline): MNHEY, SVGAGI.

The CDR3 protein is CASSLNWNEQFF. The CDR3 DNA reads as TGTGCCAGCAGCTTAAACTGGAATGAGCAGTTCTTC. V usage is TRBV7-2 and J usage is TRBJ2-1; D gene uncertain. The CDR3 has 12 amino acids. CDR1 is SGHTA and CDR2 is FQGNSA in the germline V gene. Trimming removed 2 bases from V and 7 bases from J, with 6 bases in between.

The rearrangement joins TRBV11-1 to TRBJ1-2; weak D call: TRBD1 (5 bases). The germline V gene encodes CDR1 SGHAT and CDR2 FQDESV (reference sequence). CDR3 length equals 13 residues. V was pared by 3 bases and J by 4 bases, with 9 bases between. In DNA form, the CDR3 reads TGTGCCAGCAGCTTTCGGACATCCTATGGCTACACCTTC. Protein sequence: CASSFRTSYGYTF.

The rearrangement uses TRBV2 and TRBJ1-1, with no clear D. V was shortened by 6 bases and J by 0 bases, with 8 bases between the two germline ends. CDR3 length: 13 amino acids. Germline values: CDR1 SNHLY, CDR2 FYNNEI. CDR3 DNA: TGTGCCAGCAGCGAGCCCTTGAACACTGAAGCTTTCTTT. It encodes CASSEPLNTEAFF.

This chain joins TRBV28 and TRBJ2-7; no reliable D call. Trimming removed 4 bases from V and 3 bases from J, with 7 bases in between. The CDR3 runs to 12 residues. The germline V gene has CDR1 MDHEN and CDR2 SYDVKM. CDR3 region: CASSSSRYEQYF. The CDR3 nucleotides are TGTGCCAGCAGTTCCAGTCGCTACGAGCAGTACTTC.

The V and J genes are TRBV15 and TRBJ2-5; D gene unclear. Germline assignment: CDR1 LNHNV and CDR2 YYDKDF (reference sequence). This CDR3 has 15 residues. With 0 bases removed from V and 1 base from J, the gap between germline ends came to 9 bases. CDR3 DNA sequence: TGTGCCACCAGCAGAGATTTAGTAGTCCAAGAGACCCAGTACTTC. Its protein is CATSRDLVVQETQYF.

The chain combines TRBV4-1 with TRBJ1-4, with a possible D match to TRBD1 (6 bases). CDR1 and CDR2 from the germline V gene are MGHRA and YSYEKL. This CDR3 has 18 amino acids. Trimming took 4 bases from V and 5 from J, leaving 23 bases between them. CDR3 coding DNA: TGCGCCAGCAGCCCCCTGCGGGGGGCCATAGACAAGAATGAAAAACTGTTTTTT. Translated: CASSPLRGAIDKNEKLFF.

V is TRBV6-5 and J is TRBJ2-5; D not resolved. The CDR3 loop spans 13 amino acids. The ends were cut back, 10 bases at V and 4 bases at J, with 16 bases in the middle. The V gene's germline CDR1 is MNHEY and CDR2 SVGAGI. CDR3 nucleotides: TGTGCCATCCCCATACCGAGATTAGAGACCCAGTACTTC. Residues: CAIPIPRLETQYF.

The V gene is TRBV14, the J gene TRBJ1-6, with D possibly being TRBD1 (5 bases). This CDR3 region has 14 residues. Germline loops: CDR1 SGHDN, CDR2 FVKESK. Trimming took 3 bases from V and 6 from J, leaving 9 bases between them. The CDR3 DNA is TGTGCCAGCAGCCACCGAGACAGTAATTCACCCCTCCACTTT. Amino acids: CASSHRDSNSPLHF.